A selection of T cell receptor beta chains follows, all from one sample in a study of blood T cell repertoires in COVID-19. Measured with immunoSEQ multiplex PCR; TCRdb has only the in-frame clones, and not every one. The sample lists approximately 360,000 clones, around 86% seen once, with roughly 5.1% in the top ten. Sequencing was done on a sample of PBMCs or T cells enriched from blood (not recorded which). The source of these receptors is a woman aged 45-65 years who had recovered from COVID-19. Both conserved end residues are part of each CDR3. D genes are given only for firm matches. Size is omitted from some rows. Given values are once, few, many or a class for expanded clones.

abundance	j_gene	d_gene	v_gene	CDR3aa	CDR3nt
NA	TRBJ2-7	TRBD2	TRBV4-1	CASSQLSGSSYEQYF	TGCGCCAGCAGCCAACTCAGCGGGAGCTCCTACGAGCAGTACTTC
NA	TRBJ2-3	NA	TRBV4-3	CASSRGVGETTDTQYF	TGCGCCAGCAGCCGTGGGGTGGGAGAGACTACAGATACGCAGTATTTT
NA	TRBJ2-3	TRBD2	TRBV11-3	CASSLSGGRLLSTDTQYF	TGTGCCAGCAGCCTCAGCGGGGGGAGACTCCTTAGCACAGATACGCAGTATTTT
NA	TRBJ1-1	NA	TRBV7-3	CASSLNVRTVPLPNTEAFF	TGTGCCAGCAGCTTAAATGTTCGGACAGTCCCTCTTCCGAACACTGAAGCTTTCTTT
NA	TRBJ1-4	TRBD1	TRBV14	CASRGQLGEKLFF	TGTGCCAGCCGGGGACAGCTTGGTGAAAAACTGTTTTTT
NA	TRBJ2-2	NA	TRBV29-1	CSVRRGTANTGELFF	TGCAGCGTCCGAAGGGGGACGGCGAACACCGGGGAGCTGTTTTTT
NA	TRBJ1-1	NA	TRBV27	CASSLSKRNTEAFF	TGTGCCAGCAGTTTATCGAAGCGGAACACTGAAGCTTTCTTT
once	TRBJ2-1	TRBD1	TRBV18	CASSPLVTGGYNEQFF	TGTGCCAGCTCACCATTAGTAACAGGGGGTTACAATGAGCAGTTCTTC
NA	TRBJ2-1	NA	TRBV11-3	CASSLGDTVYNEQFF	TGTGCCAGCAGCTTGGGGGACACTGTTTACAATGAGCAGTTCTTC
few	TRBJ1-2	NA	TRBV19	CASTNRGGLQGNYGYTF	TGTGCCAGTACGAATCGGGGGGGGCTCCAGGGTAACTATGGCTACACCTTC
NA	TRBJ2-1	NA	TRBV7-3	CASSLMQGTSNEQFF	TGTGCCAGCAGCTTAATGCAGGGTACGAGCAATGAGCAGTTCTTC
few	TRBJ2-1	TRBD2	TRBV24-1	CATRGGVYNEQFF	TGTGCCACCAGGGGGGGGGTCTACAATGAGCAGTTCTTC
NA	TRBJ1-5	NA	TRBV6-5	CASTGRGSNQPQHF	TGTGCCAGCACCGGAAGGGGTAGCAATCAGCCCCAGCATTTT
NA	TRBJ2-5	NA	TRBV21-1	CASSKSQAVETQYF	TGTGCCAGCAGCAAATCACAGGCAGTAGAGACCCAGTACTTC
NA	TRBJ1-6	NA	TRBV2	CASRTLGSPLHF	TGTGCCAGCAGGACGCTGGGCTCACCCCTCCACTTT
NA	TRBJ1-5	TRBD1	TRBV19	CASTTSRRGRNQPQHF	TGTGCCAGTACCACGTCGCGCAGGGGGAGAAACCAGCCCCAGCATTTT
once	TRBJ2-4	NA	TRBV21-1	CASSKGGSGNLAKNIQYF	TGTGCCAGCAGCAAAGGGGGGAGCGGGAACCTAGCCAAAAACATTCAGTACTTC
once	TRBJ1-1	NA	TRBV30	CAWTGGVPEAFF	TGTGCCTGGACCGGAGGGGTACCTGAAGCTTTCTTT
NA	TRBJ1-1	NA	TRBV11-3	CASSLESGEGTEAFF	TGTGCCAGCAGCTTAGAGTCGGGGGAGGGCACTGAAGCTTTCTTT
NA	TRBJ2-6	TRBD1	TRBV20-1	CSASLRQGAFSGANVLTF	TGCAGTGCTAGTTTGCGACAGGGGGCGTTTTCTGGGGCCAACGTCCTGACTTTC
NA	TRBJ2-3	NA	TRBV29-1	CSVEVWGGALTDTQYF	TGCAGCGTTGAGGTTTGGGGGGGGGCTCTAACAGATACGCAGTATTTT
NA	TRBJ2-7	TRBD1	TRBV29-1	CSVVGQGPYEQYF	TGCAGCGTTGTGGGACAGGGCCCCTACGAGCAGTACTTC
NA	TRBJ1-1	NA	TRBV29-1	CSVQQGNTEAFF	TGCAGCGTTCAACAGGGGAACACTGAAGCTTTCTTT
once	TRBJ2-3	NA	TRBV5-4	CASSLTPLVADTQYF	TGTGCCAGCAGCTTAACTCCGCTAGTGGCAGATACGCAGTATTTT
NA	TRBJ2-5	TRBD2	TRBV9	CASSLGYGSGKQETQYF	TGTGCCAGCAGCCTCGGATATGGTAGCGGGAAGCAAGAGACCCAGTACTTC
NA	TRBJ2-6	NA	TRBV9	CASSTLPGLGPGANVLTF	TGTGCCAGCAGCACCCTTCCTGGGTTGGGGCCTGGGGCCAACGTCCTGACTTTC
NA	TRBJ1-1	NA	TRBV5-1	CASSSGYPRGNTEAFF	TGCGCCAGCAGCTCTGGGTACCCCCGGGGGAACACTGAAGCTTTCTTT
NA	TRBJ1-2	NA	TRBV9	CASSVAFGGVYGYTF	TGTGCCAGCAGCGTAGCGTTCGGGGGAGTCTATGGCTACACCTTC
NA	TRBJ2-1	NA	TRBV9	CASSGSGVSSYNEQFF	TGTGCCAGCAGCGGCAGCGGAGTGAGCTCCTACAATGAGCAGTTCTTC
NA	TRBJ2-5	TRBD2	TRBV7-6	CASSLLPSGATRETQYF	TGTGCCAGCAGCTTACTCCCGAGCGGGGCGACCCGTGAGACCCAGTACTTC
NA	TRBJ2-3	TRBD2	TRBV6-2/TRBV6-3	CASSHIPSGGGTDTQYF	TGTGCCAGCAGTCACATCCCTAGCGGGGGGGGCACAGATACGCAGTATTTT
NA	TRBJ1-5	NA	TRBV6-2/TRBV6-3	CASSPLVASNQPQHF	TGTGCCAGCAGCCCCCTAGTGGCTAGCAATCAGCCCCAGCATTTT
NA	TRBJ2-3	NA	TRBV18	CASSTRGQAPSTDTQYF	TGTGCCAGCTCAACCCGAGGTCAAGCGCCGAGCACAGATACGCAGTATTTT
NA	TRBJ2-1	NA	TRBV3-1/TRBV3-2	CASSPSGGIGNEQFF	TGTGCCAGCAGCCCCTCAGGGGGGATCGGGAATGAGCAGTTCTTC
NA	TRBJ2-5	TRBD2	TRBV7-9	CASSWGLRELETQYF	TGTGCCAGCAGCTGGGGCCTGCGGGAGTTAGAGACCCAGTACTTC
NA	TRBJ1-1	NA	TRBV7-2	CASSLGIGANTEAFF	TGTGCCAGCAGCTTAGGAATAGGGGCGAACACTGAAGCTTTCTTT
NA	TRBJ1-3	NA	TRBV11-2	CASALRPDTAGNTIYF	TGTGCCAGCGCCCTTAGACCAGACACAGCTGGAAACACCATATATTTT
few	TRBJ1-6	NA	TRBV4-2	CASSQESGGSSYNSPLHF	TGTGCCAGCAGCCAGGAATCAGGTGGGAGCTCCTATAATTCACCCCTCCACTTT
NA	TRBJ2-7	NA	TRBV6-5	CASMPPGLYEQYF	TGTGCCAGCATGCCGCCGGGTCTCTACGAGCAGTACTTC
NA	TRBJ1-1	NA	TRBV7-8	CASSLVDVSGGSEAFF	TGTGCCAGCAGCTTAGTTGACGTTTCTGGCGGCTCTGAAGCTTTCTTT
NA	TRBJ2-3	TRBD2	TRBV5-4	CASSFERLAGADTQYF	TGTGCCAGCAGCTTTGAGAGACTAGCGGGTGCAGATACGCAGTATTTT
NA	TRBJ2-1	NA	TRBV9	CASSPISNRDSYNEQFF	TGTGCCAGCAGCCCAATCTCCAACCGGGACTCCTACAATGAGCAGTTCTTC
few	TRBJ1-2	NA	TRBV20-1	CSATGNYGYTF	TGCAGTGCTACGGGAAACTATGGCTACACCTTC
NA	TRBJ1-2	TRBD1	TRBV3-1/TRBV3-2	CASSLNRGRGYTF	TGTGCCAGCAGCCTCAACAGGGGCCGCGGCTACACCTTC
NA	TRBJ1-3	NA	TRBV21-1	CASSQMGTGASGNTIYF	TGTGCCAGCAGCCAGATGGGGACAGGGGCCTCTGGAAACACCATATATTTT